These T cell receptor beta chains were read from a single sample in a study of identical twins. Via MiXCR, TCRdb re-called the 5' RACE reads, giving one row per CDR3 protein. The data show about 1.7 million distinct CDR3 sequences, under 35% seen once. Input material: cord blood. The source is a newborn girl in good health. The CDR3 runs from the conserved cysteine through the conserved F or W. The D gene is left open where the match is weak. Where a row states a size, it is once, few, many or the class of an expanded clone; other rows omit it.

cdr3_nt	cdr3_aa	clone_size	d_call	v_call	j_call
TGCAGCGTTGAGACTAGCGGGAGCTCCTACAATGAGCAGTTCTTC	CSVETSGSSYNEQFF	many	TRBD2	TRBV29-1	TRBJ2-1
TGTGCCACCAGCAGAGATCTGGACAGCTCATACTACGAGCAGTACTTC	CATSRDLDSSYYEQYF	NA	NA	TRBV15	TRBJ2-7
TGTGCCAGCAGCGCCCACCCGGCCGATGAGCAGTTCTTC	CASSAHPADEQFF	NA	NA	TRBV11-2	TRBJ2-1
TGTGCCAGCAGTTTAGACGCTACCTACGAGCAGTACTTC	CASSLDATYEQYF	many	NA	TRBV27	TRBJ2-7
TGTGCCACCAGTGACACAGGGTTGCAGCCCCAGCATTTT	CATSDTGLQPQHF	NA	NA	TRBV24-1	TRBJ1-5
TGCGCCAGCAGCCCTTTGGCTCTCTACACAGATACGCAGTATTTT	CASSPLALYTDTQYF	NA	NA	TRBV4-1	TRBJ2-3
TGTGCCACCCGACTAGCGGGGTACAATGAGCAGTTCTTC	CATRLAGYNEQFF	few	TRBD2	TRBV7-9	TRBJ2-1
TGCAGCGCCAGACCTACCCACACAGATACGCAGTATTTT	CSARPTHTDTQYF	few	NA	TRBV29-1	TRBJ2-3
TGTGCCAGCAGTCTCCGAACTTCTAGCAGCTCCTACGAGCAGTACTTC	CASSLRTSSSSYEQYF	many	NA	TRBV27	TRBJ2-7
TGCAGTGCTAGGTGGCTGAGAGATGAGCAGTTCTTC	CSARWLRDEQFF	NA	NA	TRBV20-1	TRBJ2-1
TGTGCCAGCAGTTACTCGGGGGTACAGGGGCTTTCTAACTATGGCTACACCTTC	CASSYSGVQGLSNYGYTF	few	TRBD1	TRBV6-5	TRBJ1-2
TGCAGTGCTTATCAGGATACGCAGTATTTT	CSAYQDTQYF	few	NA	TRBV20-1	TRBJ2-3
TGTGCCAGCAGCCTGACAGAGACAGATACGCAGTATTTT	CASSLTETDTQYF	few	NA	TRBV28	TRBJ2-3
TGCGCCAGCAGCTTGGAACAGGTCCAAGAGACCCAGTACTTC	CASSLEQVQETQYF	NA	NA	TRBV5-1	TRBJ2-5
TGTGCCACCAGTGATACCGGGACAGGGAAGGGCTACACCTTC	CATSDTGTGKGYTF	few	TRBD1	TRBV24-1	TRBJ1-2
TGCAGTGCTCGCCTACCGTCAACCTACGAGCAGTACTTC	CSARLPSTYEQYF	many	NA	TRBV20-1	TRBJ2-7
TGTGCCATCAGTGAGCCTGACCGGACCTACGAGCAGTACTTC	CAISEPDRTYEQYF	many	NA	TRBV10-3	TRBJ2-7
TGCAGTGCTAGCGGGGGCCACCCTAATCAGCCCCAGCATTTT	CSASGGHPNQPQHF	once	NA	TRBV20-1	TRBJ1-5
TGTGCCAGCAGTTACCAGGATATGAACACTGAAGCTTTCTTT	CASSYQDMNTEAFF	few	NA	TRBV6-2/TRBV6-3	TRBJ1-1
TGCAGTACCCGGTTCCTCGAGACCCAGTACTTC	CSTRFLETQYF	NA	NA	TRBV20-1	TRBJ2-5
TGTGCCAGCAGTGTTGCGGCGAAAGCTAACTATGACTACACCTTC	CASSVAAKANYDYTF	NA	NA	TRBV6-1	TRBJ1-2
TGTGCCAGCAGTCCCCCCGGGGGATCGGACACGGCGAACACTGAAGCTTTCTTT	CASSPPGGSDTANTEAFF	NA	NA	TRBV28	TRBJ1-1
TGTGCCAGCACTCGGGACGCCAACTATGGCTACACCTTC	CASTRDANYGYTF	once	NA	TRBV2	TRBJ1-2
TGTACCAGCAGCTTAGGTCAGCGGGTCTACGAGCAGTACTTC	CTSSLGQRVYEQYF	NA	NA	TRBV7-2	TRBJ2-7
TGTGCCAGCAGCCCGATGACAGGGGGCGCCTATGGCTACACCTTC	CASSPMTGGAYGYTF	few	TRBD1	TRBV7-2	TRBJ1-2
TGTGCCAGCAGCTTAGGGTTAGTAAGGGCCTACGAGCAGTACTTC	CASSLGLVRAYEQYF	NA	NA	TRBV7-2	TRBJ2-7
TGTGCCAGCAGTTCCCTCCGGGACAGGGGTGTTTCGGTAGCCAAAAACATTCAGTACTTC	CASSSLRDRGVSVAKNIQYF	NA	TRBD1	TRBV5-6	TRBJ2-4
TGCGCCAGCAGCAACGGACAGGGGACAGAGACCCAGTACTTC	CASSNGQGTETQYF	NA	TRBD1	TRBV5-1	TRBJ2-5
TGCAGTCTAGGGACTAGTCGGAATGAGCAGTTCTTC	CSLGTSRNEQFF	NA	TRBD2	TRBV20-1	TRBJ2-1